This T cell receptor beta chain is drawn from a study of T-cell reconstitution after alpha-beta-depleted transplantation in children. Trimming at V came to 4 bases and at J to 8 bases, leaving 17 bases not matched to a gene. This CDR3 has 18 amino acids. From germline, CDR1 is SGHRS and CDR2 YFSETQ. The library targeted TCRbeta and was prepared with unique molecular identifiers. TCRdb independently ran MiXCR on the PCR reads; one entry per CDR3 protein. The table has around 360,000 distinct CDR3 sequences, about 9.4% seen once. This TCR was recovered from a human donor who donated a stem cell graft to a child with acute lymphoblastic leukemia. The sample in question was PBMCs from the stem cell graft donor, obtained from the stem cell graft. The rearrangement joins TRBV5-1 to TRBJ2-1, with 11 bases identical to TRBD2. CDR3 region: CASSHPTSGRTSLYEQFF. The CDR3 bases are TGCGCCAGCAGCCACCCAACTAGCGGGAGAACCTCTCTTTATGAGCAGTTCTTC.